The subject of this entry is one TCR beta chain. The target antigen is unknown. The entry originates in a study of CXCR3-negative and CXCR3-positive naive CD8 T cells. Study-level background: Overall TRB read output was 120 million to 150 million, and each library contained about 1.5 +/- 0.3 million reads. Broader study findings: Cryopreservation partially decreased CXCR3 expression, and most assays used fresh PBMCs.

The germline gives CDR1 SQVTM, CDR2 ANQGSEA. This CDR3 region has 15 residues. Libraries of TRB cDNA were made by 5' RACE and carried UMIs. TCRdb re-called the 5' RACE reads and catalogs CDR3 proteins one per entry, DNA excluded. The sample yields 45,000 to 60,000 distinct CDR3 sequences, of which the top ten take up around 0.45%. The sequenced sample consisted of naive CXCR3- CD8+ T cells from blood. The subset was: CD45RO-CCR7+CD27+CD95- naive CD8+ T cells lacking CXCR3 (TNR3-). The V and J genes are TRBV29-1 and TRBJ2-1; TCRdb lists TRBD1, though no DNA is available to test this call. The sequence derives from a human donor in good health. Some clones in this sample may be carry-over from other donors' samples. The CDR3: CSVQPKAGPYNEQFF.